This is a list of T cell receptor beta chains from one sample in a study of blood T cell repertoires in COVID-19. Clones were read by immunoSEQ multiplex PCR, and TCRdb kept only the in-frame ones, dropping some. The data show about 180,000 clones, 80% to 90% seen once. The sample was peripheral blood. The source of these receptors is a man aged 18 to 29 who had recovered from COVID-19. The CDR3 runs from the conserved cysteine through the conserved F or W. D genes are given only for firm matches.

DNA | CDR3 | V | D | J
TGTGCCATTTCAATGAACACCGGGGAGCTGTTTTTT | CAISMNTGELFF | TRBV10-3 | - | TRBJ2-2
TGCGCCAGCAGCTTGGAACCTGGCGGGGGGGGTCGTGAGCAGTTCTTC | CASSLEPGGGGREQFF | TRBV5-1 | TRBD2 | TRBJ2-1
TGCGCCAGCAGCCAGGGGGACAAAGGAACTAATGAAAAACTGTTTTTT | CASSQGDKGTNEKLFF | TRBV5-1 | TRBD1 | TRBJ1-4
TGTGCCAGCAGTTTTGATCTAGCGGGAGGGCGAGGAGAGACCCAGTACTTC | CASSFDLAGGRGETQYF | TRBV28 | TRBD2 | TRBJ2-5
TGTGCCAGCAGCTTAACAGCGGCCCCCTACAATGAGCAGTTCTTC | CASSLTAAPYNEQFF | TRBV7-3 | - | TRBJ2-1
TGTGCCAGCAGCCGGAGCGGGCCAAATCAGCCCCAGCATTTT | CASSRSGPNQPQHF | TRBV7-2 | - | TRBJ1-5
TGTGCCAGTAGTATTCGGGAGTGGGCTAGCGGGAGACAAAGGCCCTACGAGCAGTACTTC | CASSIREWASGRQRPYEQYF | TRBV19 | TRBD2 | TRBJ2-7
TGTGCCAGCAGCCCGGGCAGGGGCACTGAAGCTTTCTTT | CASSPGRGTEAFF | TRBV12-3/TRBV12-4 | - | TRBJ1-1
TGTGCCAGCAGCTCTTCAGGGATATCCTACGAGCAGTACTTC | CASSSSGISYEQYF | TRBV7-2 | - | TRBJ2-7
TGTGCCAGTAGAGACAGGGGTGAGCAGTTCTTC | CASRDRGEQFF | TRBV19 | TRBD1 | TRBJ2-1